This TCR beta chain was profiled in a study of Graves' ophthalmopathy and Graves' hyperthyroidism. This clonotype has a handful of counts. What it binds is unknown. The evidence that diagnosis relied on was clinical symptoms, serum thyroxine, TRAb, thyroid ultrasound and orbital computed tomography. Amplifying from RNA transcripts, the study obtained TCR beta CDR3 regions. Investigators did first-round RT-PCR with HTBI primers, then second-round multiplex PCR. Each CDR3 protein is one row after TCRdb ran MiXCR on the multiplex PCR reads. The data hold about 370,000 distinct CDR3 sequences, with roughly 15% observed a single time. Study-wide points: Progression of ophthalmopathy was predicted by the model with roughly 71% sensitivity and just over 72% specificity.

This TCR was recovered from an adult woman with stable Graves' hyperthyroidism. Sequenced input: peripheral blood.

Here the CDR3 reads CAVSGGRATNIQYF. CDR3 DNA sequence: TGTGCCGTCTCTGGCGGGAGGGCCACCAACATTCAGTACTTC. The chain uses TRBV10-3 and TRBJ2-4; TRBD2 matches at 9 bases. The CDR3 extends over 14 amino acids. V shed 11 bases and J 7 bases; nucleotides not matched to a gene: 12. Germline V lookup: CDR1 ENHRY, CDR2 SYGVKD.